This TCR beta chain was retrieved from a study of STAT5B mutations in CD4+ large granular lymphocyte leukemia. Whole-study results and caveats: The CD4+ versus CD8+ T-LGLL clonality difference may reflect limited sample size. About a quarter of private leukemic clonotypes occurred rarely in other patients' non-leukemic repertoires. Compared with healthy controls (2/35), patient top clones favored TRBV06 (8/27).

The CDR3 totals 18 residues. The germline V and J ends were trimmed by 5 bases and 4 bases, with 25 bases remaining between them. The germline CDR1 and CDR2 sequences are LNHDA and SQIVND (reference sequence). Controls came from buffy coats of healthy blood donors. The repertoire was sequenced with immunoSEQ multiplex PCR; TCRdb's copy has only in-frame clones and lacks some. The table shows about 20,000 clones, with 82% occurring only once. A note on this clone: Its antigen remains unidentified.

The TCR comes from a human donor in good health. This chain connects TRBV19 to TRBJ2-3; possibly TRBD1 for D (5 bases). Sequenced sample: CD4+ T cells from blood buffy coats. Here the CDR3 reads CASSPLFTGASQADTQYF. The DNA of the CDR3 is TGTGCCAGTAGTCCTCTATTCACAGGAGCGAGTCAGGCAGATACGCAGTATTTT.